This entry lists 12 T cell receptor beta chains sequenced from one sample in a study of blood T cell repertoires in COVID-19. TCRdb keeps only in-frame clones here, not all; method: immunoSEQ multiplex PCR. Seen here are 210,000 or so clones, about nine tenths observed once, and the top ten hold roughly 3%. Sequencing input: peripheral blood. These receptors were collected from a man aged 30 to 39 with COVID-19, enrolled during active disease.

The chain carries TRBV6-2 or TRBV6-3 and TRBJ1-4, with a tentative D call TRBD1 (6 bases). The CDR3 contains 14 residues. Per the germline V gene, CDR1 is MNHEY and CDR2 is SVGEGT. V was clipped by 6 bases and J by 6 bases, with 14 bases between them. DNA for the CDR3: TGTGCCAGCAGCCCAAAGGGGGGGGATGAAAAACTGTTTTTT. As protein: CASSPKGGDEKLFF.

The chain is built from TRBV12-5 and TRBJ1-2, with D possibly matching TRBD1 (6 bases). Trimming left V 0 bases short and J 1 base short, with 12 bases between. CDR1 LGHNT and CDR2 FRNRAP come from the germline V gene. The CDR3 runs 16 residues. In nucleotides, the CDR3 is TGTGCTAGTGGTTTGGTAAGGGGGGGAGTTAACTATGGCTACACCTTC. Its translation is CASGLVRGGVNYGYTF.

A few counts support this clone. V gene TRBV7-3 combines with J gene TRBJ1-1; maybe TRBD1 (5 bases). CDR1 and CDR2 from the germline V gene are SGHTA and FQGTGA. This CDR3 comprises 15 residues. Trimming removed 2 bases at V and 0 bases at J, with 10 bases between. The CDR3 loop is CASSLEGHLNTEAFF. As DNA, the CDR3 is TGTGCCAGCAGCTTAGAAGGACACCTGAACACTGAAGCTTTCTTT.

The chain recombines TRBV7-2 with TRBJ2-7; 13 bases are shared with TRBD2. The CDR3 is 15 amino acids. CDR1 and CDR2 (germline): SGHTA, FQGNSA. The V and J ends lost 5 bases and 3 bases, in that order; junction bases with no gene match: 4. CDR3 DNA sequence: TGTGCCAGCAGCCCCGGACTAGCGGGGGTCTACGAGCAGTACTTC. Translation: CASSPGLAGVYEQYF.

Turning to this clone: The junction departs from the called germline gene at one end, perhaps through a read error. J is TRBJ1-2 and V is TRBV2, with a possible D match to TRBD1 (6 bases). This CDR3 has 14 amino acids. CDR1 is SNHLY, CDR2 FYNNEI, per germline. As DNA, the CDR3 is TGTGCCAGCAGAGAAGGACAGTATAACTATGGCTACACCTTC. The encoded protein is CASREGQYNYGYTF.

The chain uses TRBV12-3 or TRBV12-4 and TRBJ2-1; TRBD2 might be the D (5 bases). CDR3 size: 13 residues. Trimming took off 5 bases at V and 3 bases at J, with 8 bases between the two ends. The CDR3 nucleotides are TGTGCCAGCAGTGACGGGGACTACAATGAGCAGTTCTTC. Residues: CASSDGDYNEQFF.

This clone was seen once. The V and J genes are TRBV18 and TRBJ1-2; 11 positions match TRBD1. Germline loops: CDR1 KGHSH, CDR2 LQKENI. Trimming took 2 bases from V and 5 from J; bases not matched to a gene: 13. The CDR3 is 18 amino acids. This chain's CDR3 is CASSPSVFGQGARYGYTF. The DNA for the CDR3 is TGTGCCAGCTCACCATCCGTTTTTGGACAGGGGGCAAGGTATGGCTACACCTTC.

This clone was recorded only once. The V and J genes are TRBV18 and TRBJ2-1, with D possibly TRBD1 on 5 matching bases. CDR1 is KGHSH, CDR2 LQKENI, per germline. Trimming left V 2 bases short and J 8 bases short, with 16 bases between. There are 15 residues in the CDR3. CDR3 in amino acids: CASSPVSPGLDEQFF. The CDR3 DNA follows: TGTGCCAGCTCACCAGTCTCGCCAGGGTTGGATGAGCAGTTCTTC. Variable domain in full (rest from reference TRBV18 and TRBJ2-1): NAGVMQNPRHLVRRRGQEARLRCSPMKGHSHVYWYRQLPEEGLKFMVYLQKENIIDESGMPKERFSAEFPKEGPSILRIQQVVRGDSAAYFCASSPVSPGLDEQFFGPGTRLTVL.

This chain uses TRBV4-1 with TRBJ1-4, with 9 bases lining up with TRBD1. Germline loops: CDR1 MGHRA, CDR2 YSYEKL. This CDR3 spans 16 amino acids. V trimming: 4 bases; J trimming: 4 bases; junction bases outside the gene matches: 7. The CDR3 coding sequence is TGCGCCAGCAGCCCGACAGGGGGAGGGGATAATGAAAAACTGTTTTTT. This gives the protein CASSPTGGGDNEKLFF.

This clone was recorded only once. CDR3 nucleotide sequence: TGTGCCAGCAGCGTCCCCACAGGGCACCCTGAAGCTTTCTTT. Translation gives CASSVPTGHPEAFF. The V call is TRBV7-2, the J call TRBJ1-1; D might be TRBD1 (6 bases). Germline CDR1 SGHTA, CDR2 FQGNSA. The CDR3 extends over 14 amino acids. V lost 5 bases to trimming and J lost 6 bases, with 16 bases between them.

This clone came up a few times. The chain links TRBV24-1 to TRBJ2-1; D possibly corresponds to TRBD1 (6 bases). V gave up 3 bases and J gave up 7 bases, with 15 bases separating them. Germline V gene sequence: CDR1 KGHDR, CDR2 SFDVKD. The CDR3 consists of 15 residues. The CDR3 is CATSDATGFPNEQFF. The CDR3 DNA reads as TGTGCCACCAGTGATGCTACAGGGTTCCCTAATGAGCAGTTCTTC.

V and J are TRBV11-2 and TRBJ2-7, with 7 bases fitting TRBD1. The CDR3 consists of 15 residues. With V trimmed by 1 base and J by 2 bases, 5 bases remained unmatched. Germline V gives CDR1 SGHAT, CDR2 FQNNGV. DNA of the CDR3: TGTGCCAGCAGCTTAGGACAGGGAAGGACCTACGAGCAGTACTTC. It specifies CASSLGQGRTYEQYF.